A selection of T cell receptor beta chains follows, all from one sample in a study of T cell repertoires in cytomegalovirus infection. Which antigens these TCRs recognize remains unknown. From the reads, TCRdb called clonotypes with MiXCR, one entry per CDR3 protein. The sample shows tens of thousands of distinct CDR3 sequences, roughly 20% of them seen only once. The sample in question was CD8+ T cells from cultured PBMCs, obtained from culture after CMV antigen stimulation. The receptors derive from a human donor in good health (CMV status not recorded). Some clones in this sample may be carry-over from other donors' samples. The CDR3 runs from the conserved cysteine through the conserved F or W. Each record gives: CDR3 protein, clone size, V gene. The size of a clone is reported for some rows only, either as once, few or many, or as a class for expanded clones.

CDR3aa: CASSFTGGEQFF
abundance: -
v_gene: TRBV7-8

CDR3aa: CASSEEQSSYNEQFF
abundance: -
v_gene: TRBV6-1

CDR3aa: CATSGPYEQYF
abundance: few
v_gene: TRBV15

CDR3aa: CASARVTDTQYF
abundance: many
v_gene: TRBV7-9

CDR3aa: CASSLSSGEIYNEQFF
abundance: -
v_gene: TRBV7-9

CDR3aa: CASSLFLSTLLLRTEAFF
abundance: many
v_gene: TRBV7-8

CDR3aa: CASSRRARDQPQHF
abundance: few
v_gene: TRBV28

CDR3aa: CASSPTRLAGLAREYF
abundance: -
v_gene: TRBV28

CDR3aa: CASSSRRGEQYF
abundance: -
v_gene: TRBV12-3/TRBV12-4

CDR3aa: CAIRRQGAYEQYF
abundance: -
v_gene: TRBV10-3

CDR3aa: CASSGGRGNEQFF
abundance: -
v_gene: TRBV13

CDR3aa: CASVNRERGEKLFF
abundance: few
v_gene: TRBV11-2

CDR3aa: CASSFVRTTYNEQFF
abundance: few
v_gene: TRBV7-9

CDR3aa: CATSREGTRQYF
abundance: -
v_gene: TRBV15

CDR3aa: CASSPLTNSYNEQFF
abundance: -
v_gene: TRBV7-2

CDR3aa: CASSPSSYGWLLEAFF
abundance: few
v_gene: TRBV27

CDR3aa: CASSHFTGAEKLFF
abundance: few
v_gene: TRBV27

CDR3aa: CASSFHPRSGRYTGELFF
abundance: -
v_gene: TRBV28

CDR3aa: CASSLRGGWTSYEQYF
abundance: many
v_gene: TRBV7-8